The entry below gives a single T cell receptor beta chain sequence along with its context. Generated by immunoSEQ multiplex PCR, the TCRdb table keeps only in-frame clones and is missing some. The table lists approximately 250,000 clones, 82% of them singletons. Germline values: CDR1 SGHNT, CDR2 YYREEE (reference sequence). This CDR3 region has 15 residues. With V trimmed by 4 bases and J by 5 bases, 11 bases remained unmatched. The data were obtained in a study of blood T cell repertoires in COVID-19. The sequence came from a man aged 40-49 years who had recovered from COVID-19. The chain couples TRBV5-4 to TRBJ1-2; 7 bases line up with TRBD1. The sequenced material came from PBMCs or T cells enriched from blood (not recorded which). CDR3 sequence reads: CASSPSLDRRYGYTF. The CDR3 DNA reads as TGTGCCAGCAGCCCGTCTCTGGACAGGAGGTATGGCTACACCTTC.